The 9 T cell receptor beta chains below were found in one sample sequenced in a study of T cell clonotyping in hematopoietic cell transplantation. The table came from immunoSEQ multiplex PCR; TCRdb's copy has only in-frame clones and leaves some out. The profile shows around 2,100 clones, 79% of them singletons. Sequenced here: peripheral blood mononuclear cells, sampled 30 days after allogeneic stem cell transplant. These receptor sequences come from a male patient aged 45-60 years who had an allogeneic stem cell transplant from an unrelated donor, so the T cells may come from the graft donor. Some clones in this sample may be carry-over from other donors' samples.

This chain uses TRBV7-2 with TRBJ2-7, with D tentatively TRBD1 (5 bases). CDR3 size: 14 residues. V was pared by 4 bases and J by 0 bases, with 10 bases between. Germline CDR1 and CDR2: SGHTA and FQGNSA. CDR3 in DNA: TGTGCCAGCAGCTGGGGCCCGAGCTCCTACGAGCAGTACTTC. Protein: CASSWGPSSYEQYF.

The CDR3 nucleotides read TGTGCCAGCAGCGTAGGGGCTAGCGGTGTCACAGATACGCAGTATTTT. Residues: CASSVGASGVTDTQYF. The V and J genes are TRBV9 and TRBJ2-3; 7 bases are a match to TRBD2. V lost 0 bases and J lost 2; bases outside the gene matches: 6. Germline V gene lookup returns CDR1 SGDLS and CDR2 YYNGEE. This CDR3 region has 16 residues.

In DNA form, the CDR3 reads TGCGCCAGCAGCTCCTGGATAGAGAACACTGAAGCTTTCTTT. The encoded protein is CASSSWIENTEAFF. This rearrangement joins TRBV5-1 to TRBJ1-1; no firm D call. Trimming took off 3 bases at V and 1 base at J, with 10 bases between the two ends. CDR1 SGHRS and CDR2 YFSETQ come from the germline V gene. The CDR3 contains 14 residues.

The chain recombines TRBV29-1 with TRBJ2-6; a possible D gene is TRBD2 (5 bases). The length of the CDR3 is 13 residues. From germline, CDR1 is SQVTM and CDR2 ANQGSEA. Trimming removed 8 bases from V and 1 base from J, with 9 bases in between. CDR3 loop: CSPRDSGANVLTF. The CDR3 coding sequence is TGCAGCCCCCGGGATTCTGGGGCCAACGTCCTGACTTTC.

V and J are TRBV6-6 and TRBJ1-2; perhaps TRBD1 as D (6 bases). The CDR3 is 16 amino acids. With 7 bases removed from V and 2 bases from J, the gap between germline ends came to 20 bases. Germline-derived CDR1 and CDR2 are MNHNY and SVGAGI (reference sequence). CDR3 region: CASNILATGQNYGYTF. CDR3 sequence (DNA): TGTGCCAGCAATATACTCGCGACAGGTCAGAACTATGGCTACACCTTC.

This clone occurred a few times. The rearrangement links TRBV19 to TRBJ1-6, with D unresolved. The CDR3 is made up of 18 amino acids. Trimming shortened V by 6 bases and J by 0 bases, and 18 bases separated the two germline ends. Germline V gene lookup returns CDR1 LNHDA and CDR2 SQIVND (reference sequence). Here the CDR3 reads CASSRRSGRSSYNSPLHF. In DNA, the CDR3 is TGTGCCAGTAGCAGGAGATCCGGACGGAGCTCCTATAATTCACCCCTCCACTTT.

V and J are TRBV4-1 and TRBJ2-7; tentatively, D is TRBD1 (6 bases). The CDR3 has 12 amino acids. Germline V CDR1 and CDR2: MGHRA, YSYEKL. V lost 8 bases to trimming and J lost 2 bases, with 10 bases between them. CDR3 sequence (DNA): TGCGCCAGCGGGACACCCCCCTACGAGCAGTACTTC. It is translated as CASGTPPYEQYF.

V gene TRBV30 combines with J gene TRBJ2-5, with 9 bases fitting TRBD2. V dropped 4 bases and J dropped 6; count of bases not matched to a gene: 9. This CDR3 is 14 amino acids long. Germline V gene sequence: CDR1 GTSNPN, CDR2 SVGIG (reference sequence). In DNA, the CDR3 is TGTGCCTGGAACGTAGCGGGAGTCGGAAAGACCCAGTACTTC. Residues: CAWNVAGVGKTQYF. The complete variable domain, with remaining parts taken from reference TRBV30 and TRBJ2-5, reads SQTIHQWPATLVQPVGSPLSLECTVEGTSNPNLYWYRQAAGRGLQLLFYSVGIGQISSEVPQNLSASRPQDRQFILSSKKLLLSDSGFYLCAWNVAGVGKTQYFGPGTRLLVL.

This clone was counted once. The chain combines TRBV11-2 with TRBJ1-1; D uncertain. The CDR3 contains 13 residues. V shed 2 bases and J shed 1 base, with 5 bases lying between them. CDR1 and CDR2 from the germline V gene are SGHAT and FQNNGV. CDR3 residues: CASSLYSNTEAFF. In DNA, the CDR3 is TGTGCCAGCAGCTTATACTCGAACACTGAAGCTTTCTTT.